What follows describes a single TCR beta chain. The sample originates from a study of OX40 agonist ivuxolimab in advanced cancers. About the research overall: Three partial responders included one hepatocellular carcinoma patient and two cutaneous melanoma patients.

V lost 1 base to trimming and J lost 3 bases, with 4 bases between them. From germline, CDR1 is SGHVS and CDR2 FNYEAQ. The length of the CDR3 is 13 residues. Assay used: immunoSEQ multiplex PCR; TCRdb lists only in-frame clones, some missing. The repertoire holds under 95,000 clones, roughly 92% seen once, with about 6.4% in the top ten. The sample consisted of CD4+ or CD8+ T cells sorted from blood, taken in a trial of the OX40 agonist ivuxolimab. This receptor was obtained from an adult with an advanced solid tumor such as melanoma, head and neck, liver or kidney cancer. This sequence joins TRBV7-6 and TRBJ1-5, with D uncertain. CDR3 residues: CASSLGPNQPQHF. The CDR3 region has the DNA TGTGCCAGCAGCTTAGGGCCCAATCAGCCCCAGCATTTT.